The clone carrying this T cell receptor (beta chain) is a singleton in its sample. This sample is drawn from a study of blood T cell repertoires in COVID-19. For the study at large: Recovery among Cohort 3 donors was established by two negative PCRs, clearance, or symptom resolution. Samples of COVID-19 (acute and convalescent) were obtained from the United States, Italy and Spain.

In the original analysis: The assay estimated nucleated cells by amplifying reference gene primers. The data were produced by immunoSEQ multiplex PCR, yet TCRdb's version contains in-frame clones alone and is incomplete. V, J and clone size reflect that table, while D and trimming were determined from the DNA. Of roughly 340,000 clones in the sample, approximately 89% were seen once. Those enrolled, adults aged 18 to 89 years, came from roughly 22 US areas. Sequenced sample: PBMCs or T cells enriched from blood (not recorded which). This sequence was found in a man aged 35-49 years in a cohort exposed to, infected with or recovered from COVID-19 (not recorded which).

The CDR3 reads CSVLSPTTDTQYF. CDR3 sequence (DNA): TGCAGCGTTCTAAGCCCTACCACAGATACGCAGTATTTT. This chain links TRBV29-1 with TRBJ2-3; D unclear. The CDR3 loop spans 13 amino acids. The germline V and J ends were trimmed by 5 bases and 2 bases, with 11 bases remaining between them. Germline CDR1 SQVTM, CDR2 ANQGSEA.